The entry below describes one T cell receptor (beta chain). Trimming cost V 5 bases and J 1 base, with 14 bases left between them. The CDR3 spans 15 residues. This sample is part of a study of Graves' ophthalmopathy and Graves' hyperthyroidism. RNA transcripts yielded amplified TCR beta CDR3 regions. HTBI primers primed a first-round RT-PCR, and a second-round multiplex PCR followed. Via MiXCR, TCRdb re-called the multiplex PCR reads, giving one row per CDR3 protein. The data show about 210,000 distinct CDR3 sequences, around 30% seen once. The sequencing sample was made of peripheral blood. The receptor was derived from a man aged 45-65 years with Graves' ophthalmopathy. The chain employs TRBV12-3 or TRBV12-4 and TRBJ1-1; tentatively, D is TRBD1 (6 bases). The CDR3 DNA is TGTGCCAGCAGTGAGTGGGGCAGGGGGAACACTGAAGCTTTCTTT. Amino acid sequence: CASSEWGRGNTEAFF.